This TCR beta chain was sequenced for a study of blood T cells in healthy people across ages. Per-sample yields of isolated PBMCs were at least 6 million. Study results and limitations: No one knew whether donors had CMV, which possibly confounded expanded clonotype changes. Bulk PBMC profiling left naive and antigen-experienced comparisons inconclusive.

In germline, CDR1 is SGHTA, CDR2 FQGTGA. The CDR3 loop spans 13 amino acids. Trimming cost V 5 bases and J 11 bases, with 17 bases left between them. This clonotype has just one count. Its specificity is not known. Through a sample-barcoded 5' primer and a J-beta primer mix, a second PCR was run for roughly 6 to 12 cycles. TCRdb reanalysed the 5' RACE reads using MiXCR and keeps one entry per CDR3 protein. The sample consists of 2 million or so distinct CDR3 sequences, about 50% of them appearing once. This clonotype was obtained from a woman aged 40 to 55 in good health. This chain connects TRBV7-3 to TRBJ2-3; the D gene is possibly TRBD1 (5 bases). Sequences were obtained from blood. In DNA, the CDR3 is TGTGCCAGCAGCACTGACGACAGAACGCAGCAGTATTTT. The encoded protein is CASSTDDRTQQYF.